This T cell receptor beta chain was identified during a study of T cell repertoires in cytomegalovirus infection. Per the germline V gene, CDR1 is SEHNR and CDR2 is FQNEAQ (reference sequence). The V and J ends lost 5 bases and 2 bases, in that order; junction bases with no gene match: 7. The CDR3 runs 15 residues. For this clonotype: Its antigen remains unidentified.

TCRdb reprocessed the reads with MiXCR, giving one entry per CDR3 protein. Among approximately 730,000 distinct CDR3 sequences listed, roughly 36% were seen once. The starting material was cultured PBMCs, obtained from culture after CMV antigen stimulation. This TCR came from a human donor in good health (CMV status not recorded). Some clones in this sample may be carry-over from other donors' samples. The gene calls are TRBV7-9 and TRBJ2-5, with TRBD1 matching 8 bases. Here the CDR3 reads CASSPRRDRQETQYF. CDR3 coding DNA: TGTGCCAGCAGCCCCCGAAGGGACAGGCAAGAGACCCAGTACTTC.